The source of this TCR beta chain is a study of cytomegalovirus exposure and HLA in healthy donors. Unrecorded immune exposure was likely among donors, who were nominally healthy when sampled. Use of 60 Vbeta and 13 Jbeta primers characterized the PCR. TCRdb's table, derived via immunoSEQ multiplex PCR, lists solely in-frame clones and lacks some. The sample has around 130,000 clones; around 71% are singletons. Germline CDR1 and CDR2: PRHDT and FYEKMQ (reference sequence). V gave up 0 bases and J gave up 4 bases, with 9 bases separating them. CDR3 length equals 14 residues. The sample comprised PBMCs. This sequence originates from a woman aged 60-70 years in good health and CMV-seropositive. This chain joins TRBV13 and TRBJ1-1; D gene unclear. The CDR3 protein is CASSLGAGSTEAFF. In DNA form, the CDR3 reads TGTGCCAGCAGCTTAGGGGCGGGAAGCACTGAAGCTTTCTTT.